This entry describes one TCR beta chain. This CDR3 region has 17 residues. Germline assignment: CDR1 MGHRA and CDR2 YSYEKL. The germline V and J ends were trimmed by 1 base and 5 bases, with 15 bases remaining between them. These data come from a study of blood T cell repertoires in COVID-19. Study-wide background: T cells, B-cell-depleted T cells, or PBMCs supplied cDNA or gDNA.

Ages ranged from roughly 18 to 100 years, with residence in approximately 23 US areas. The assay was immunoSEQ multiplex PCR, and TCRdb's table has in-frame clones only and misses some. The repertoire holds around 210,000 clones, with around 92% as singletons. V and J are TRBV4-1 and TRBJ1-6; D is possibly TRBD1 (6 bases). The material sequenced was PBMCs or T cells enriched from blood (not recorded which). The receptor's source is a woman aged 18 to 35 who had recovered from COVID-19. The CDR3 region has the DNA TGCGCCAGCAGCCAAGTCCGGGCGGGGGCTAATAATTCACCCCTCCACTTT. Its protein is CASSQVRAGANNSPLHF.